The 25 T cell receptor beta chains presented below share a single source sample, sequenced in a study of T-cell memory formation after mild COVID-19. TCRdb passed the 5' RACE reads through MiXCR, listing each CDR3 protein once. This table has more than 400,000 distinct CDR3 sequences, around a sixth appearing once. The specimen was PBMCs or a T cell subset sorted from them (not recorded which). All receptors come from an adult woman who had mild COVID-19 (a few samples of this study predate the infection). Cell type and time point are not known.

V gene TRBV19 combines with J gene TRBJ2-7; possibly TRBD2 for D (5 bases). Per the germline V gene, CDR1 is LNHDA and CDR2 is SQIVND (reference sequence). The CDR3 length is 13 residues. Trimming shortened V by 6 bases and J by 7 bases, and 16 bases separated the two germline ends. The CDR3 loop is CASRPGPGWEQYF. In DNA, the CDR3 is TGTGCCAGTAGACCGGGCCCGGGGTGGGAGCAGTACTTC.

The rearrangement uses TRBV27 and TRBJ2-6; a weak D match, TRBD1 (6 bases). This CDR3 has 15 amino acids. V was clipped by 6 bases and J by 2 bases, with 11 bases between them. CDR1 MNHEY and CDR2 SMNVEV come from the germline V gene (reference sequence). The CDR3, as DNA: TGTGCCAGCAGACCAACAGGGACTGGGGCCAACGTCCTGACTTTC. It yields the protein CASRPTGTGANVLTF.

The chain links TRBV20-1 to TRBJ1-6, with TRBD1 matching 9 bases. The CDR3 consists of 14 residues. V gave up 5 bases and J gave up 6 bases; unmatched junction bases: 5. Germline V gene sequence: CDR1 DFQATT, CDR2 SNEGSKA (reference sequence). This CDR3 is CSAGKQGANSPLHF. The CDR3 nucleotides are TGCAGTGCTGGGAAACAGGGGGCTAATTCACCCCTCCACTTT.

The table lists this clonotype with a few counts. V is TRBV7-2 and J is TRBJ2-7; a possible D gene is TRBD1 (6 bases). The V end was cut by 0 bases, the J end by 5 bases, with 11 bases between. The CDR3 extends over 14 amino acids. Germline V gene lookup returns CDR1 SGHTA and CDR2 FQGNSA. The DNA for the CDR3 is TGTGCCAGCAGCTTAGCAAGGGGGTCCGACGAGCAGTACTTC. Translation: CASSLARGSDEQYF.

The sample holds a few counts of this clonotype. The V gene is TRBV20-1, the J gene TRBJ2-2; D gene unclear. The germline CDR1 and CDR2 sequences are DFQATT and SNEGSKA (reference sequence). The germline V and J ends were trimmed by 3 bases and 1 base, with 12 bases remaining between them. The CDR3 length is 15 residues. CDR3 in amino acids: CSARPDTLNTGELFF. The CDR3 DNA is TGCAGTGCTAGGCCTGACACGTTGAACACCGGGGAGCTGTTTTTT.

V usage is TRBV20-1 and J usage is TRBJ2-5, with 7 bases aligning to TRBD1. Looked up from germline, CDR1 is DFQATT and CDR2 is SNEGSKA (reference sequence). Losses at the gene ends were 0 bases for V and 5 bases for J; bases not matched to a gene: 6. There are 14 residues in the CDR3. The CDR3 sequence: CSARDSRGQETQYF. The CDR3 DNA follows: TGCAGTGCTAGAGACTCAAGGGGGCAGGAGACCCAGTACTTC.

V is TRBV27 and J is TRBJ2-1; 8 nucleotides match TRBD2. Germline V gene sequence: CDR1 MNHEY, CDR2 SMNVEV (reference sequence). Trimming took 6 bases from V and 7 from J; bases not matched to a gene: 5. CDR3 length: 13 residues. The CDR3 here is CASRTGGVNEQFF. CDR3 sequence (DNA): TGTGCCAGCAGGACGGGGGGGGTGAATGAGCAGTTCTTC.

The rearrangement links TRBV4-3 to TRBJ1-4; D call uncertain. The germline V and J ends were trimmed by 0 bases and 0 bases, with 11 bases remaining between them. The CDR3 is 17 residues long. Germline V gives CDR1 LGHNA, CDR2 YSLEER. CDR3 nucleotide sequence: TGCGCCAGCAGCCAAGATGCGACACCAGCAACTAATGAAAAACTGTTTTTT. Translation: CASSQDATPATNEKLFF.

In this sample, this clonotype turned up many times. V is TRBV18 and J is TRBJ2-7; D not certain. Germline-derived CDR1 and CDR2 are KGHSH and LQKENI. CDR3 length equals 16 residues. Trimming cost V 4 bases and J 0 bases, with 16 bases left between them. This chain's CDR3 is CASSLFSGTSSYEQYF. DNA for the CDR3: TGTGCCAGCTCACTCTTTTCAGGCACGAGCTCCTACGAGCAGTACTTC.

This clonotype showed up many times. This chain uses TRBV6-5 with TRBJ2-3; D not certain. This CDR3 has 13 residues. Germline V gene sequence: CDR1 MNHEY, CDR2 SVGAGI. Trimming shortened V by 1 base and J by 2 bases, and 4 bases separated the two germline ends. The CDR3 here is CASSYFATDTQYF. DNA for the CDR3: TGTGCCAGCAGTTACTTCGCCACAGATACGCAGTATTTT.

The chain has TRBV12-3 or TRBV12-4 and TRBJ1-5; D is perhaps TRBD1 (5 bases). CDR3 length equals 16 residues. V lost 0 bases, J lost 6 bases, and 15 bases lay in between. The CDR3: CASSLARGRVGQPQHF. The CDR3, as DNA: TGTGCCAGCAGTTTAGCGCGCGGCAGGGTAGGTCAGCCCCAGCATTTT.

The table lists this clonotype with a few counts. The rearrangement links TRBV9 to TRBJ2-5; 9 nucleotides line up with TRBD2. CDR3 length equals 14 residues. Germline CDR1 reads SGDLS; CDR2 reads YYNGEE. Trimming took 1 base from V and 5 from J; bases not matched to a gene: 3. The CDR3 loop is CASSVSSGRETQYF. Written as DNA, the CDR3 is TGTGCCAGCAGCGTATCGAGCGGGAGGGAGACCCAGTACTTC.

The rearrangement uses TRBV6-5 and TRBJ2-2, with TRBD1 as a possible D gene (6 bases). The CDR3 covers 13 residues. V lost 11 bases and J lost 3, with 13 bases in between. Germline V CDR1 and CDR2: MNHEY, SVGAGI. The CDR3 reads CAVAQGHTGELFF. The CDR3 DNA reads as TGTGCCGTTGCACAGGGACACACCGGGGAGCTGTTTTTT.

Only a few counts were recorded for this clonotype. The chain employs TRBV20-1 and TRBJ2-7, with TRBD2 matching over 12 bases. The V segment lost 5 bases and the J segment 9 bases; nucleotides outside the gene matches: 5. This CDR3 is built from 12 residues. CDR1 is DFQATT and CDR2 is SNEGSKA in the germline V gene (reference sequence). CDR3 region: CSAVLAGGGQYF. The CDR3 nucleotides are TGCAGTGCTGTACTAGCGGGGGGAGGGCAGTACTTC.

The J gene is TRBJ2-1, the V gene TRBV9; 12 nucleotides align to TRBD2. The CDR3 length is 19 residues. With V trimmed by 3 bases and J by 6 bases, 16 bases remained unmatched. The germline V gene has CDR1 SGDLS and CDR2 YYNGEE. The CDR3 region is CASSAGLAGSRARGNEQFF. The CDR3 DNA is TGTGCCAGCAGCGCGGGACTAGCGGGCTCCAGGGCCCGTGGCAATGAGCAGTTCTTC.

J is TRBJ1-2 and V is TRBV30; 8 bases align to TRBD1. With 8 bases clipped from V and 4 bases from J, the junction kept 3 bases outside the gene matches. The CDR3 consists of 11 residues. Germline V gene data show CDR1 as GTSNPN and CDR2 as SVGIG (reference sequence). CDR3 sequence: CAGDRSYGYTF. CDR3 bases: TGTGCCGGGGACAGGAGCTATGGCTACACCTTC.

V gene TRBV28 combines with J gene TRBJ2-7, with a tentative D call TRBD2 (6 bases). Per germline, CDR1 MDHEN and CDR2 SYDVKM. Trimming removed 8 bases at V and 3 bases at J, with 11 bases between. CDR3 length: 12 residues. In DNA form, the CDR3 reads TGTGCCAGCCGAGGCGGGATCTACGAGCAGTACTTC. Its translation is CASRGGIYEQYF.

The chain uses TRBV4-3 and TRBJ1-3; D uncertain. The germline CDR1 and CDR2 sequences are LGHNA and YSLEER. This CDR3 comprises 16 residues. V was cut by 1 base and J by 2 bases, with 12 bases left in between. CDR3 nucleotides: TGCGCCAGCAGCCAAGTACCTATGGATCCTGGAAACACCATATATTTT. Translation: CASSQVPMDPGNTIYF.

The rearrangement links TRBV5-1 to TRBJ2-7; 15 bases align to TRBD2. Germline V CDR1 and CDR2: SGHRS, YFSETQ. V was pared by 4 bases and J by 4 bases, with 6 bases of the junction left unmatched. The CDR3 is made up of 16 amino acids. The CDR3 DNA reads as TGCGCCAGCAGCCTGGGACTAGCGGGAGGAACTTACGAGCAGTACTTC. Its protein is CASSLGLAGGTYEQYF. Full variable domain (outside the CDR3, taken from reference TRBV5-1 and TRBJ2-7): KAGVTQTPRYLIKTRGQQVTLSCSPISGHRSVSWYQQTPGQGLQFLFEYFSETQRNKGNFPGRFSGRQFSNSRSEMNVSTLELGDSALYLCASSLGLAGGTYEQYFGPGTRLTVT.

This clonotype was found many times. This chain links TRBV20-1 with TRBJ2-2; possibly TRBD1 for D (5 bases). V lost 3 bases to trimming and J lost 3 bases, with 8 bases between them. This CDR3 contains 13 residues. Per the germline V gene, CDR1 is DFQATT and CDR2 is SNEGSKA (reference sequence). In DNA form, the CDR3 reads TGCAGTGCTAGGGGGCTTTACACCGGGGAGCTGTTTTTT. This encodes CSARGLYTGELFF.

This clonotype was counted a few times. The V call is TRBV5-6, the J call TRBJ2-3; maybe TRBD1 (6 bases). The CDR3 is 14 amino acids. The ends were cut back, 2 bases at V and 4 bases at J, with 11 bases in the middle. Germline-derived CDR1 and CDR2 are SGHDT and YYEEEE. DNA of the CDR3: TGTGCCAGCAGCTTAAGGACAGCCCCAGATACGCAGTATTTT. Translation gives CASSLRTAPDTQYF.

This clonotype has only a few counts. The rearrangement links TRBV19 to TRBJ2-5; 8 bases line up with TRBD1. The CDR3 extends over 15 amino acids. CDR1 and CDR2 from the germline V gene are LNHDA and SQIVND (reference sequence). J lost 4 bases, V lost 1 base, and 5 bases had no gene match. CDR3 bases: TGTGCCAGTAGTATAGGGGGCAGGGGGCGAGAGACCCAGTACTTC. Amino acids: CASSIGGRGRETQYF.

This clonotype was counted a few times. The chain combines TRBV7-9 with TRBJ1-1; D gene unclear. There are 14 residues in the CDR3. Trimming stripped 2 bases from V and 1 base from J, with 8 bases between. Looked up from germline, CDR1 is SEHNR and CDR2 is FQNEAQ (reference sequence). This CDR3 is CASSLHGSNTEAFF. The CDR3 bases are TGTGCCAGCAGCTTACATGGTTCGAACACTGAAGCTTTCTTT.

This clonotype was detected only a few times. The genes are TRBV20-1 and TRBJ2-5; perhaps TRBD1 as D (6 bases). The V end lost 1 base, the J end lost 1 base, and 13 bases lay between the germline ends. Germline loops: CDR1 DFQATT, CDR2 SNEGSKA (reference sequence). The CDR3 length is 15 residues. The CDR3 coding sequence is TGCAGTGCTAGAGCCCTAGGACAGCTCCAAGAGACCCAGTACTTC. Protein sequence: CSARALGQLQETQYF.

The chain employs TRBV6-1 and TRBJ2-3; D gene unclear. V was cut by 3 bases and J by 7 bases, with 11 bases left in between. The CDR3 consists of 13 residues. CDR1 is MNHNS, CDR2 SASEGT, per germline. This CDR3 reads CASSELVENTQYF. In DNA, the CDR3 is TGTGCCAGCAGTGAGTTGGTGGAGAATACGCAGTATTTT.